This T cell receptor beta chain derives from a study of CD8 T cells in ankylosing spondylitis. Whole-study results and caveats: Disease-linked clones bore a CD8+ phenotype, appearing relatively rarely in peripheral blood. The study identified a TCR beta motif of under ten highly homologous variants that appeared characteristic of ankylosing spondylitis blood. Previously reported in reactive arthritis synovial fluid and blood were some of the motif variants.

Molecular-barcoded quantitative 5'-RACE produced these TCR beta libraries. One entry per CDR3 protein results from TCRdb running MiXCR on the 5' RACE reads. This sample has fewer than 80,000 distinct CDR3 sequences, with approximately 5.3% found just once. This clonotype was counted ten times or more. Its specificity is not known. CDR1 and CDR2 (germline): SGHTA, FQGNSA. The CDR3 spans 12 residues. The V gene lost 2 bases and the J gene lost 3 bases, with 5 bases spanning the gap. Sequenced input: blood, either unsorted or a sorted T cell fraction (not recorded which). The clonotype originates from a male donor with ankylosing spondylitis or in good health (not recorded which). The chain joins TRBV7-2 to TRBJ2-7; no clear D gene. The CDR3 region has the DNA TGTGCCAGCAGCTTAAGCTTCTACGAGCAGTACTTC. This encodes CASSLSFYEQYF.